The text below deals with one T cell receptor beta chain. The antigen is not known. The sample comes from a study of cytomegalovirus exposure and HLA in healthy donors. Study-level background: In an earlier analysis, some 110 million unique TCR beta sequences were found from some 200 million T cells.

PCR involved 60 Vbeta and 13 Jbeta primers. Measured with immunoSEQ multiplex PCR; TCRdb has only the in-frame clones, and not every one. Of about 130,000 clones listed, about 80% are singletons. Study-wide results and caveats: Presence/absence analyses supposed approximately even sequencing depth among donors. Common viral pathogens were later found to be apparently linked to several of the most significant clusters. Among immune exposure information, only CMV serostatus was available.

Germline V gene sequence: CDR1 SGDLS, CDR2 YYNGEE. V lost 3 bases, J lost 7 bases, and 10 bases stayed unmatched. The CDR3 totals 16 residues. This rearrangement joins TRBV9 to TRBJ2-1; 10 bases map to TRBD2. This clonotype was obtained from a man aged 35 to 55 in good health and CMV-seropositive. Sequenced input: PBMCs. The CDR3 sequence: CASSGTSGRAVNEQFF. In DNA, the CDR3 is TGTGCCAGCAGCGGGACAAGCGGGAGGGCCGTTAATGAGCAGTTCTTC.